The 15 T cell receptor beta chains presented below share a single source sample, sequenced in a study of glioma-infiltrating T cells after dendritic cell vaccination. Repertoires were generated with immunoSEQ multiplex PCR, while TCRdb's copy carries only in-frame clones and drops some. Counted here are 71,000 or so clones, 81% occurring once; the ten biggest clones make up around 8%. The material was blood, obtained before dendritic cell vaccination. All receptors derive from a human donor with glioblastoma.

The J gene is TRBJ1-2, the V gene TRBV4-2; weak D call: TRBD1 (6 bases). The CDR3 extends over 15 amino acids. Germline V CDR1 and CDR2: LGHNA, YNFKEQ. V was trimmed by 0 bases and J by 2 bases, leaving 10 bases between them. The CDR3 DNA follows: TGTGCCAGCAGCCAAGAAACAGGGACCAACTATGGCTACACCTTC. Encoded protein: CASSQETGTNYGYTF.

The chain is built from TRBV2 and TRBJ1-4; D is undetermined. CDR1 SNHLY and CDR2 FYNNEI come from the germline V gene. Trimming removed 5 bases from V and 7 bases from J, with 8 bases in between. The length of the CDR3 is 12 residues. CDR3 nucleotides: TGTGCCAGCAGTCGGCGGGTTGAAAAACTGTTTTTT. This gives the protein CASSRRVEKLFF.

The chain employs TRBV6-5 and TRBJ2-1; D unclear. V lost 2 bases to trimming and J lost 5 bases, with 13 bases between them. CDR3 length: 15 amino acids. The germline V gene has CDR1 MNHEY and CDR2 SVGAGI. The DNA of the CDR3 is TGTGCCAGCAGTTACAGCTTCGGTGAGCACAATGAGCAGTTCTTC. This sequence encodes CASSYSFGEHNEQFF.

The V and J genes are TRBV5-4 and TRBJ1-2; TRBD1 matches 7 bases. Losses at the gene ends were 0 bases for V and 8 bases for J; bases not matched to a gene: 4. CDR1 SGHNT and CDR2 YYREEE come from the germline V gene (reference sequence). There are 13 residues in the CDR3. The CDR3 coding sequence is TGTGCCAGCAGCTTGGAGGGGGCTGGGGGCTACACCTTC. Its translation is CASSLEGAGGYTF.

This chain uses TRBV7-6 with TRBJ2-7, with D possibly TRBD1 on 6 matching bases. V lost 5 bases and J 3 bases, leaving 17 bases between the germline ends. The CDR3 sequence is 15 residues long. Germline values: CDR1 SGHVS, CDR2 FNYEAQ. CDR3 DNA: TGTGCCAGCAGCCCCGGGGCAGGGGCCCTCTACGAGCAGTACTTC. It encodes CASSPGAGALYEQYF.

The V call is TRBV7-2, the J call TRBJ1-4, with TRBD1 matching 7 bases. The CDR3 extends over 15 amino acids. The J segment lost 1 base and the V segment lost 5 bases, leaving 4 bases of the junction unmatched. Germline V gene lookup returns CDR1 SGHTA and CDR2 FQGNSA. The CDR3 region has the DNA TGTGCCAGCAGCACAGACAGGGAAACTAATGAAAAACTGTTTTTT. Translated: CASSTDRETNEKLFF.

This clone showed up just a few times. The chain links TRBV30 to TRBJ1-1, with 10 bases matching TRBD1. The CDR3 contains 14 residues. Germline lookup yields CDR1 GTSNPN and CDR2 SVGIG (reference sequence). V gave up 5 bases and J gave up 0 bases; unmatched junction bases: 3. The CDR3 spells CAWDRGPLNTEAFF. The CDR3 DNA sequence: TGTGCCTGGGACAGGGGGCCGCTGAACACTGAAGCTTTCTTT.

V is TRBV15 and J is TRBJ2-7; 7 nucleotides match TRBD1. The germline gives CDR1 LNHNV, CDR2 YYDKDF (reference sequence). The V segment lost 2 bases and the J segment 4 bases; nucleotides outside the gene matches: 5. This CDR3 spans 14 amino acids. DNA for the CDR3: TGTGCCACCAGCAGATCCGGGACAGAGTACGAGCAGTACTTC. Amino acid sequence: CATSRSGTEYEQYF.

The J gene is TRBJ1-4, the V gene TRBV4-3, with TRBD1 as a possible D gene (6 bases). Germline CDR1 is LGHNA and CDR2 is YSLEER. The V end was cut by 0 bases, the J end by 10 bases, with 15 bases between. The CDR3 runs to 15 residues. The CDR3 coding sequence is TGCGCCAGCAGCCAAGACGGGGGGGCCGATGGAAAACTGTTTTTT. This encodes CASSQDGGADGKLFF.

CDR3 amino acids: CAISENRGREFHEQYF. The CDR3 DNA is TGTGCCATCAGTGAAAACAGGGGGCGCGAATTCCACGAGCAGTACTTC. This chain links TRBV10-3 with TRBJ2-7; the match to TRBD1 covers 9 bases. V was pared by 3 bases and J by 5 bases, with 11 bases of the junction left unmatched. This CDR3 has 16 amino acids. The V gene's germline CDR1 is ENHRY and CDR2 SYGVKD.

There are a few counts of this clone. The gene calls are TRBV2 and TRBJ1-1; D may be TRBD1 (6 bases). CDR3 size: 15 residues. V was trimmed by 6 bases and J by 1 base, leaving 15 bases between them. In germline, CDR1 is SNHLY, CDR2 FYNNEI. For the CDR3, the DNA is TGTGCCAGCAGCCGTCCCCGGACAGCGAACACTGAAGCTTTCTTT. It translates to CASSRPRTANTEAFF.

The chain combines TRBV5-1 with TRBJ2-5; 11 bases are shared with TRBD2. J gave up 3 bases and V 3 bases, and 1 base lay outside the gene matches. Germline V gene sequence: CDR1 SGHRS, CDR2 YFSETQ. The CDR3 runs 14 residues. The DNA of the CDR3 is TGCGCCAGCAGCTATAGCGGGGGGGAAGAGACCCAGTACTTC. Translated, it gives CASSYSGGEETQYF.

The chain uses TRBV5-1 and TRBJ1-2; weak D call: TRBD1 (6 bases). This CDR3 is 14 amino acids long. Germline-derived CDR1 and CDR2 are SGHRS and YFSETQ. V lost 4 bases, J lost 6 bases, and 16 bases lay in between. CDR3 nucleotide sequence: TGCGCCAGCAGCCCTCCCCCAGGGGAAGATGGCTACACCTTC. This translates into CASSPPPGEDGYTF.

The V gene is TRBV19, the J gene TRBJ2-7; perhaps TRBD2 as D (5 bases). The V end was cut by 5 bases, the J end by 6 bases, with 17 bases between. The germline V gene has CDR1 LNHDA and CDR2 SQIVND (reference sequence). CDR3 length: 14 residues. CDR3 sequence (DNA): TGTGCCAGTAGTTTCAGGTCCGGGGAGAGCGAGCAGTACTTC. Translation: CASSFRSGESEQYF.

The V call is TRBV7-9, the J call TRBJ2-1, with TRBD2 matching over 8 bases. The CDR3 length is 18 residues. V trimming: 2 bases; J trimming: 0 bases; junction bases outside the gene matches: 9. Germline V lookup: CDR1 SEHNR, CDR2 FQNEAQ (reference sequence). The DNA of the CDR3 is TGTGCCAGCAGCTTAATCACTAGCGGCCTTAGCTCCTACAATGAGCAGTTCTTC. This encodes CASSLITSGLSSYNEQFF.